The present T cell receptor beta chain was sequenced within a study of lymphopenia after photon versus proton radiotherapy. In the case of this clone: Its antigen is not known.

TCRdb's table, derived via immunoSEQ multiplex PCR, lists solely in-frame clones and lacks some. The sample comprises fewer than 7,500 clones, approximately 93% of which are singletons, and around 1.6% rests with the top ten. The V segment lost 4 bases and the J segment 2 bases; nucleotides outside the gene matches: 4. Germline CDR1 and CDR2: LNHDA and SQIVND (reference sequence). This CDR3 contains 14 residues. Study results and caveats: Post-nadir TCR diversity decline inversely tracked overall survival among those who died. Photon-treated patients lost naive T cells and TCR diversity; proton-treated stayed stable. Oligoclonal CD8+ Temra expansion after nadir drove photon patients' diversity drop.

The source material was peripheral blood, sampled from a patient treated with photon-based radiotherapy. The clonotype comes from a woman in her 50s with cholangiocarcinoma. The rearrangement uses TRBV19 and TRBJ2-7, with TRBD2 matching 8 bases. The CDR3 spells CASSTGGAPYEQYF. The CDR3 DNA reads as TGTGCCAGTAGTACCGGGGGGGCACCCTACGAGCAGTACTTC. The whole variable domain, remainder taken from reference TRBV19 and TRBJ2-7, is DGGITQSPKYLFRKEGQNVTLSCEQNLNHDAMYWYRQDPGQGLRLIYYSQIVNDFQKGDIAEGYSVSREKKESFPLTVTSAQKNPTAFYLCASSTGGAPYEQYFGPGTRLTVT.